The text below deals with one T cell receptor (beta chain). The data were obtained in a study of CD8 T cells in Susac syndrome. Study context: Intravenous immunoglobulin alone or corticosteroids were being given to patients with Susac syndrome at blood draw, unless they were therapy-naive.

Fulfillment of recently defined diagnostic criteria for definite or probable disease was shown by the patients with Susac syndrome. TEMRA cells were enriched by FACS, while CD8+ and CD4+ T cells were obtained through a negative isolation that was performed magnetically. The CDR3 contains 16 residues. V gave up 4 bases and J gave up 4 bases; unmatched junction bases: 10. The germline V gene encodes CDR1 MNHNS and CDR2 SASEGT. An amount of RNA that ranged from roughly 0.45 to 1 ug was reverse transcribed with random hexamers. Multiplex PCR with immunoSEQ amplified the TCR beta CDR3 across 54 Vbeta and 13 Jbeta. In TCRdb, the immunoSEQ multiplex PCR reads were re-called with MiXCR into one record per CDR3 protein. The data hold around 130,000 distinct CDR3 sequences, with roughly 95% observed a single time.

The TCR sequence derives from a human donor with Susac syndrome. The chain uses TRBV6-1 and TRBJ1-2; 9 nucleotides agree with TRBD1. The sequenced sample was CD4+ T cells from PBMCs. CDR3 sequence reads: CASSAFTGGGGYGYTF. DNA for the CDR3: TGTGCCAGCAGTGCTTTCACAGGGGGCGGTGGCTATGGCTACACCTTC.